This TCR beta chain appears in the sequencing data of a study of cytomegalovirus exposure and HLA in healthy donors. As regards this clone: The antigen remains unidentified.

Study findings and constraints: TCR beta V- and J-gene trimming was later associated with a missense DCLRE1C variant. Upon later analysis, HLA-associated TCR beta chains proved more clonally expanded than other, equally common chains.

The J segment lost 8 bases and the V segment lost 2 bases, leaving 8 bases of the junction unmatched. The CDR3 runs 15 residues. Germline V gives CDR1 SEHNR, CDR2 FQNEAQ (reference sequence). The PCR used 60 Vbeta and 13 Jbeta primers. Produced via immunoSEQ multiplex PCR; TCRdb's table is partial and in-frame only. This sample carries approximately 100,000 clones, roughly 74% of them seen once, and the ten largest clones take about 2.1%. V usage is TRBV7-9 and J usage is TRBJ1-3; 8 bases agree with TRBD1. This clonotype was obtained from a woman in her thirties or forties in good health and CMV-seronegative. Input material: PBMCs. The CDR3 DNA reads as TGTGCCAGCAGCTTAACGGGACAGGCGGGGGACACCATATATTTT. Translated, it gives CASSLTGQAGDTIYF.